The sequence of this T cell receptor (beta chain) was determined in a study of a mutant IDH1 vaccine in newly diagnosed glioma (dated by TCRdb to the early 2020s). General notes on the study: Vaccination started 4-6 weeks after radiotherapy alone, or was given together with temozolomide cycles in the groups whose treatment included chemotherapy. Peripheral blood samples were drawn at six visits, namely V03 (baseline), V05, V07, V10, V12 and V13. Visit V12 was the week-35 safety follow-up and visit V13 was the week-47 end of study. Of the approximately 30 treated patients, approximately 60% were male and 37.5% were female, and a mean age of roughly 41 years was recorded. For exploratory analyses, longitudinal TCRB deep sequencing was carried out in under 30 treated patients wherever samples were available. Before enrollment, most patients had been given radiochemotherapy with temozolomide as standard therapy, while the rest had received either radiotherapy alone or temozolomide alone. The paper as a whole reports these results and caveats: Changes in the top peripheral T cell clonotypes picked up by TCRB sequencing did not appear to be linked to pseudoprogression. PBMC samples for TCRB deep sequencing were selected based on availability. Across multiple MHC alleles, vaccine-induced immune responses were seen in 93.3% of patients. The authors stated that sample limitations prevented analyses of patient blood samples from being reproduced.

The sample's time point label is to be understood as: week 47, end of study. Each vaccine dose was 300 ug of a 20-mer mutant IDH1 peptide in Montanide, given subcutaneously with topical imiquimod. Patients received eight vaccinations in weeks 1, 3, 5, 7, 11, 15, 19 and 23, corresponding to visits V03 through V10. Donors had newly diagnosed WHO grade 3 or 4 IDH1-mutant astrocytomas with loss of nuclear ATRX. The samples were drawn from NOA16, a multicentre, single-arm, open-label phase I trial in Germany that tested a mutant IDH1 peptide vaccine in humans for the first time. Genomic DNA for TCRB sequencing was isolated from EDTA blood with the DNeasy Blood and Tissue Kit. The library relied on the immunoSEQ multiplex PCR assay. The hsTCRB Kit was used according to the manufacturer's protocol to amplify rearranged TCR beta chain sequences. TCRB libraries were sequenced on an Illumina MiSeq. Per the source publication's procedure: The proprietary platform of the kit vendor was used for demultiplexing, trimming and gene mapping. Held by TCRdb, this immuneACCESS table contains in-frame sequences only and omits some clones. Under half of the omission traces to an unresolved V gene where checked; the cause of the rest is unknown. D and trimming were read from the DNA, whereas the V and J calls and clone size are those reported in that table. The sample data list about 94,000 clones, and 89% of these were observed just once. The ten biggest clones cover around 0.73% of the sample.

The germline V gene provides CDR1 SGDLS and CDR2 YYNGEE. The CDR3 numbers 16 residues from cysteine through phenylalanine. The read is trimmed to its CDR3 DNA, 48 bases read in frame from base 1. V loses 4 bases at its end and J loses 2 bases; junction bases beyond the gene matches: 9. Regarding this clone: This receptor's antigen is unknown. The record has no base qualities; no much larger clone is one base away.

This chain joins TRBV9 to TRBJ2-3, with 8 junctional bases fitting TRBD2. This TCR was sampled from a woman in her fifties or sixties with glioma. Material: PBMCs, obtained from a glioma patient whose treatment included an IDH1 peptide vaccine. CDR3 reads: CASSFPGTRVTDTQYF. The DNA is as follows: TGTGCCAGCAGCTTCCCCGGGACTAGAGTCACAGATACGCAGTATTTT.